This note documents a single T cell receptor beta chain sequence. As yet, its antigen is unknown. The sample belongs to a study of CD8+ T cells in alopecia areata. Study details: Treated patients were given oral tofacitinib, which was dosed at 5 to 10 mg twice daily. Broader study findings: A single nonresponder leaves the baseline CD8+ expansion link to response uncertain. Many expanded lesional clones persisted in scalp and blood during tofacitinib. Among the 100 top clones, expanded CD8+ clones, like scalp clonality, were significantly decreased by tofacitinib.

As to treatment: oral pan-JAK inhibitor, 5-10 mg twice daily. The CDR3 consists of 16 residues. The germline gives CDR1 LGHNA, CDR2 YSLEER. The V and J ends lost 1 base and 3 bases, in that order; junction bases with no gene match: 6. Once RNA had been extracted, it was reverse transcribed into cDNA to act as the sequencing template. Sequencing used immunoSEQ multiplex PCR; TCRdb keeps in-frame clones, though not all of them. The sample lists roughly 99,000 clones, around 84% occurring once. This clonotype was obtained from a human donor with alopecia areata. The material was CD8+ T cells sorted from blood, obtained at week 24, from a patient treated with tofacitinib. The chain uses TRBV4-3 and TRBJ2-1, with TRBD1 matching over 7 bases. DNA for the CDR3: TGCGCCAGCAGCCAAGGATTAGGGGGCTTCTACAATGAGCAGTTCTTC. It yields the protein CASSQGLGGFYNEQFF.